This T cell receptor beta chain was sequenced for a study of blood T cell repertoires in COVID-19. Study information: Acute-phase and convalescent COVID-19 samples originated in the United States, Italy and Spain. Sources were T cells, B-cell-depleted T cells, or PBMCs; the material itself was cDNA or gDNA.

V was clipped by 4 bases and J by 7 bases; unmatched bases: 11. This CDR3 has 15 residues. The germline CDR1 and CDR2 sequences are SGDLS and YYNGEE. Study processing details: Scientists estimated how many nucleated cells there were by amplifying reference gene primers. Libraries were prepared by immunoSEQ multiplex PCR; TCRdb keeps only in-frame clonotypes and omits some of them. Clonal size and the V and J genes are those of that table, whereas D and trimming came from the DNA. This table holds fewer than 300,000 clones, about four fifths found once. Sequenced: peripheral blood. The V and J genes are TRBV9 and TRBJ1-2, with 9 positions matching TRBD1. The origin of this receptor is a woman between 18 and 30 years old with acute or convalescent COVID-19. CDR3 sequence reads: CASSSVGTGWAGYTF. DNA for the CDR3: TGTGCCAGCAGCTCCGTGGGGACAGGGTGGGCTGGCTACACCTTC.